Below, 5 T cell receptor beta chains from the same sample are listed, as sequenced in a study of shared clonotypes between healthy human individuals. Data came from immunoSEQ multiplex PCR; TCRdb stores just in-frame clones and leaves some out. Among around 690,000 clones listed, roughly 88% were seen once. Sequencing input: memory CD8+ T cells from PBMCs. Regarding subset: CD45RO+ cells pooled with CCR7-negative TemRA cells. These receptors all come from a man younger than 30 in good health. Some clones in this sample may be carry-over from other donors' samples.

J is TRBJ2-7 and V is TRBV6-5; D gene unclear. The CDR3 length is 12 residues. Per germline, CDR1 MNHEY and CDR2 SVGAGI. V was trimmed by 5 bases and J by 5 bases, leaving 10 bases between them. This CDR3 is CASSHNIHEQYF. The CDR3 nucleotides read TGTGCCAGCAGTCATAATATCCACGAGCAGTACTTC.

The chain combines TRBV6-5 with TRBJ2-7; no firm D call. The V gene lost 10 bases and the J gene lost 0 bases, with 19 bases spanning the gap. The germline gives CDR1 MNHEY, CDR2 SVGAGI. The CDR3 consists of 15 residues. The CDR3 nucleotides are TGTGCCATCCAAAACCCAGACAAGAACTCCTACGAGCAGTACTTC. The encoded protein is CAIQNPDKNSYEQYF.

This chain links TRBV7-9 with TRBJ1-2; TRBD1 is a possible D gene (5 bases). The V gene lost 5 bases and the J gene lost 4 bases, with 20 bases spanning the gap. CDR1 is SEHNR, CDR2 FQNEAQ, per germline (reference sequence). CDR3 size: 16 residues. The DNA of the CDR3 is TGTGCCAGCAGCAGAACTTCATACCATGGGACCTATGGCTACACCTTC. Its translation is CASSRTSYHGTYGYTF.

The chain couples TRBV28 to TRBJ1-3; the D is unclear. The germline gives CDR1 MDHEN, CDR2 SYDVKM. V lost 5 bases and J lost 2, with 16 bases in between. The CDR3 runs 16 residues. CDR3 nucleotides: TGTGCCAGCAGTCTAACTCGGCAAGCCGCTGGAAACACCATATATTTT. Amino acids: CASSLTRQAAGNTIYF.

The chain couples TRBV28 to TRBJ1-2; TRBD1 matches at 12 bases. The germline gives CDR1 MDHEN, CDR2 SYDVKM. Germline trimming cut 5 bases from V and 4 bases from J; bases unmatched to any gene: 14. The CDR3 is made up of 18 amino acids. In nucleotides, the CDR3 is TGTGCCAGCAGTAACCCTCGGTACGGGACAGGGGGCTCCTATGGCTACACCTTC. Translated, it gives CASSNPRYGTGGSYGYTF.